These T cell receptor beta chains were read from a single sample in a study of T cell responses to AZD1222 COVID-19 vaccine. Clones were read by immunoSEQ multiplex PCR, and TCRdb kept only the in-frame ones, dropping some. The repertoire includes roughly 100,000 clones, approximately 92% of them detected once, and around 45% sits in the top ten. Sequenced material: peripheral blood, taken 28 days after the second AZD1222 dose. The receptors here all came from an adult who received the AZD1222 COVID-19 vaccine. Each CDR3 is given with its conserved first and last residue. The D gene is left open where the match is weak. A row's size may be missing; if present it is once, few, many or a size class.

v_call	clone_size	d_call	j_call	cdr3_nt	cdr3_aa
TRBV18	-	-	TRBJ1-5	TGTGCCAGCTCACCACCCTTAGAAGGTGGCAATCAGCCCCAGCATTTT	CASSPPLEGGNQPQHF
TRBV10-1	-	-	TRBJ2-1	TGCGCCAGCAGTGAATCGTCTCTGGGGGAGAAGAACAATGAGCAGTTCTTC	CASSESSLGEKNNEQFF
TRBV24-1	-	-	TRBJ2-6	TGTGCCACCAGTGATTCCACTGGGGCCAACGTCCTGACTTTC	CATSDSTGANVLTF
TRBV19	-	TRBD1	TRBJ2-6	TGTGCCAGTAGTACGGGACAGGGAGGCGCTGGGGCCAACGTCCTGACTTTC	CASSTGQGGAGANVLTF
TRBV6-1	-	-	TRBJ1-1	TGTGCCAGCAGTGAAGCCAGGAACACTGAAGCTTTCTTT	CASSEARNTEAFF
TRBV7-2	-	TRBD2	TRBJ2-1	TGTGCCAGCAGCTCCCTATATACTAGCGGGAGTCGGTTCTTC	CASSSLYTSGSRFF
TRBV5-6	-	-	TRBJ1-5	TGTGCCAGCACGCTCGGGGGAAGCAATCAGCCCCAGCATTTT	CASTLGGSNQPQHF
TRBV10-3	-	TRBD2	TRBJ2-7	TGTGCCATCAGAGATCTGACTAGCGGCCATTCCTACGAGCAGTACTTC	CAIRDLTSGHSYEQYF
TRBV29-1	-	TRBD2	TRBJ2-3	TGCAGCGTTGAAGGCAGGTGGCTAGCGGGAGGGCCGGGGGGCACAGATACGCAGTATTTT	CSVEGRWLAGGPGGTDTQYF
TRBV28	once	TRBD1	TRBJ2-7	TGTGCCAGCAAGACAGGGGGCTACGAGCAGTACTTC	CASKTGGYEQYF
TRBV5-7	-	-	TRBJ1-1	TGTGCCAGCAGCCTTATAGGGAGAGGGAACACTGAAGCTTTCTTT	CASSLIGRGNTEAFF
TRBV7-9	-	-	TRBJ2-6	TGTGCCAGCAGCCCACTCCTTGGCTCTGGGGCCAACGTCCTGACTTTC	CASSPLLGSGANVLTF
TRBV25-1	-	TRBD2	TRBJ2-3	TGTGCCAGCAGTCCCAGACTAGCGGGAGGAATCGGTACGCAGTATTTT	CASSPRLAGGIGTQYF
TRBV7-9	-	-	TRBJ2-7	TGTGCCAGCAGCCTAGGACAGAAGGGCTACGAGCAGTACTTC	CASSLGQKGYEQYF
TRBV5-1	-	-	TRBJ1-4	TGCGCCAGCAGCTTGGGCAGGCTAGCAACTAATGAAAAACTGTTTTTT	CASSLGRLATNEKLFF
TRBV15	few	-	TRBJ1-1	TGTGCCACCAGCAGTGATAGTGAGGGTCGAGCTTTCTTT	CATSSDSEGRAFF
TRBV4-2	-	-	TRBJ2-6	TGTGCCAGCTGCGCAGGGAGACCCCCTGGGGCCAACGTCCTGACTTTC	CASCAGRPPGANVLTF
TRBV7-2	-	-	TRBJ1-5	TGTGCCAGCAGCTTAGTGGCAGGGGCGCAAGGAGCCCGGCAGCCCCAGCATTTT	CASSLVAGAQGARQPQHF
TRBV28	-	-	TRBJ2-1	TGTGCCAGCAGCCTGGGAGGAAGCAAGGGCGAGCAGTTCTTC	CASSLGGSKGEQFF
TRBV24-1	-	TRBD1	TRBJ2-5	TGTGCCACCAGTGATCCGAGGACAGGGCAGGAGACCCAGTACTTC	CATSDPRTGQETQYF
TRBV4-1	once	-	TRBJ2-3	TGCGCCAGCAGCCAAGGACCTCTCATCACAGATACGCAGTATTTT	CASSQGPLITDTQYF
TRBV4-2	-	-	TRBJ2-7	TGTGCCAGCAGCCTAAAGATCGGGCGTGCAGATGAAGTGAGTTCCTACGAGCAGTACTTC	CASSLKIGRADEVSSYEQYF
TRBV11-3	-	-	TRBJ2-5	TGTGCCAGCAGCTTAGGGCTAGGGGTCCAAGAGACCCAGTACTTC	CASSLGLGVQETQYF
TRBV24-1	-	-	TRBJ2-6	TGTGCCACCAGTGATCCCAAGGCCACTGGGGCCAACGTCCTGACTTTC	CATSDPKATGANVLTF
TRBV19	-	-	TRBJ2-3	TGTGCCAGTAGTGCCGGGGGCGATCCAGATACGCAGTATTTT	CASSAGGDPDTQYF
TRBV11-2	-	-	TRBJ1-2	TGTGCCAGCAGCGCGTGTTCGCCTTCGGCAGGGAGGAATAACTATGGCTACACCTTC	CASSACSPSAGRNNYGYTF
TRBV6-2/TRBV6-3	-	-	TRBJ2-7	TGTGCCAGCAGTCAGGACAGCGCCTCCTACGAGCAGTACTTC	CASSQDSASYEQYF
TRBV28	-	-	TRBJ1-4	TGTGCCAGCAGTTCGACCGCGCCAGGCACTAATGAAAAACTGTTTTTT	CASSSTAPGTNEKLFF
TRBV11-1	-	-	TRBJ2-7	TGTGCCAGCAGCCCCCGAGGGGGGAGCGACGAGCAGTACTTC	CASSPRGGSDEQYF
TRBV19	-	-	TRBJ2-7	TGTGCCAGTAGTATGTCAAGGGGGACCTACGAGCAGTACTTC	CASSMSRGTYEQYF
TRBV6-5	-	-	TRBJ2-7	TGTGCCAGCATCCCCGGACCCACCCACGAGCAGTACTTC	CASIPGPTHEQYF
TRBV15	-	TRBD1	TRBJ1-5	TGTGCCACCAGCAGAGAACGCTTCGGGACAGGGGTACGGAATCAGCCCCAGCATTTT	CATSRERFGTGVRNQPQHF
TRBV28	-	TRBD1	TRBJ2-7	TGTGCCAGCAGTTTAATTGGACAGGGAAACGAGCAGTACTTC	CASSLIGQGNEQYF
TRBV6-2/TRBV6-3	-	-	TRBJ2-5	TGTGCCAGCAGTTACGGCGGGACAGCCCAAGAGACCCAGTACTTC	CASSYGGTAQETQYF
TRBV11-3	once	TRBD2	TRBJ2-1	TGTGCCAGCAGCCTCGGGGTAGCGGGAGGCAGTGACGAGCAGTTCTTC	CASSLGVAGGSDEQFF
TRBV7-9	few	-	TRBJ1-3	TGTGCCAGCAATTTATTGGGAGGTCGCCGTGGAAACACCATATATTTT	CASNLLGGRRGNTIYF
TRBV28	-	TRBD1	TRBJ2-7	TGTGCCAGCAGTTTGTGGACAGGTCTACGGACGGAGCAGTACTTC	CASSLWTGLRTEQYF
TRBV29-1	-	-	TRBJ1-2	TGCAGCGTTGAAGATCGAAGGGATCGAATCTATGGCTACACCTTC	CSVEDRRDRIYGYTF
TRBV10-2	-	TRBD1	TRBJ1-4	TGCGCCAGCAGGGAGACAGGGACTAATGAAAAACTGTTTTTT	CASRETGTNEKLFF
TRBV25-1	few	-	TRBJ2-7	TGTGCCAGCAGTCCCGGTGGGACCTACGAGCAGTACTTC	CASSPGGTYEQYF
TRBV30	-	-	TRBJ1-1	TGTGCCTGGAAGGGGTGGAGCATGAACACTGAAGCTTTCTTT	CAWKGWSMNTEAFF
TRBV6-5	-	-	TRBJ2-3	TGTGCCATTCCTTTGGGAGTGCTTACAGATACGCAGTATTTT	CAIPLGVLTDTQYF
TRBV4-2	-	-	TRBJ2-7	TGTGCCAGCAGCCAAGGACAGTTCCCCTACGAGCAGTACTTC	CASSQGQFPYEQYF
TRBV18	-	-	TRBJ1-3	TGTGCCAGCTCACCACCAAGGGGGTCCTCTGGAAACACCATATATTTT	CASSPPRGSSGNTIYF
TRBV27	-	-	TRBJ1-5	TGTGCCAGCAGTACCATGGTTGGTTATCAGCCCCAGCATTTT	CASSTMVGYQPQHF
TRBV28	-	TRBD1	TRBJ1-1	TGTGCCAGCAGTCCTCAGGGACAGGGGAACACTGAAGCTTTCTTT	CASSPQGQGNTEAFF
TRBV10-3	-	-	TRBJ2-5	TGTGCCATCAGCGCCGGGGACACAACGGAGACCCAGTACTTC	CAISAGDTTETQYF
TRBV7-3	-	TRBD1	TRBJ1-1	TGTGCCAGCAGCTCCGACAGGGGACCGAACACTGAAGCTTTCTTT	CASSSDRGPNTEAFF
TRBV9	-	TRBD2	TRBJ2-3	TGTGCCAGCAGCGGACTAACTAGCGGGAGCACAGATACGCAGTATTTT	CASSGLTSGSTDTQYF
TRBV4-3	-	TRBD2	TRBJ2-1	TGCGCCAGCAGCCAAGATCAGGGACTAGTCCCGTTCTTC	CASSQDQGLVPFF
TRBV7-3	-	TRBD1	TRBJ2-2	TGTGCCAGCAGCTTAAATACTGCAGGGGGAACCGGGGAGCTGTTTTTT	CASSLNTAGGTGELFF
TRBV28	-	-	TRBJ2-2	TGTGCCAGCAGTTTAGACGAGCTCGGGGAGCTGTTTTTT	CASSLDELGELFF
TRBV6-5	once	-	TRBJ2-7	TGTGCCAGCAGTTATAAGGGGAATCCGAGGGACGAGCAGTACTTC	CASSYKGNPRDEQYF
TRBV28	-	TRBD1	TRBJ1-2	TGTGCCAGCAGTTTAGGGGCAGGGGGTTTAGGGTACACCTTC	CASSLGAGGLGYTF